These 14 T cell receptor beta chains came from one sample sequenced in a study of beta chain features in type 1 diabetes. Reverse transcription of all isolated RNA meant that expressed TCRB transcripts were sequenced. The protocol was immunoSEQ multiplex PCR, while the TCRdb copy is restricted to in-frame clones and leaves out a portion. The sample gives 200,000 to 250,000 clones, 9.6% of which show up once; under 0.045% is in the top ten. The specimen sequenced was naive CD4+ T cells from blood. Source of these receptors: a woman aged 18-29 years in good health.

The chain links TRBV19 to TRBJ2-1, with 9 bases fitting TRBD2. V trimming: 1 base; J trimming: 7 bases; junction bases outside the gene matches: 11. Germline lookup yields CDR1 LNHDA and CDR2 SQIVND (reference sequence). The CDR3 totals 17 residues. This CDR3 is CASSIARAGGLTNEQFF. CDR3 DNA sequence: TGTGCCAGTAGTATAGCCCGAGCGGGGGGCCTTACGAATGAGCAGTTCTTC.

Only a few counts were recorded for this clone. This chain connects TRBV15 to TRBJ2-1; D is perhaps TRBD2 (5 bases). Between the trimmed V and J ends, which lost 2 bases and 5 bases, there was a span of 10 bases. Germline V gene sequence: CDR1 LNHNV, CDR2 YYDKDF (reference sequence). CDR3 length: 14 amino acids. CDR3 in DNA: TGTGCCACCAGCAGATACGGGGTAAACAATGAGCAGTTCTTC. This translates into CATSRYGVNNEQFF.

The chain uses TRBV2 and TRBJ1-1, with 9 positions matching TRBD1. From germline, CDR1 is SNHLY and CDR2 FYNNEI. The CDR3 covers 16 residues. V dropped 6 bases and J dropped 0; count of bases not matched to a gene: 8. This chain's CDR3 is CASSRTGAALNTEAFF. CDR3 bases: TGTGCCAGCAGCCGGACAGGGGCCGCTCTGAACACTGAAGCTTTCTTT. The full variable domain, with the rest looked up from reference TRBV2 and TRBJ1-1, is EPEVTQTPSHQVTQMGQEVILRCVPISNHLYFYWYRQILGQKVEFLVSFYNNEISEKSEIFDDQFSVERPDGSNFTLKIRSTKLEDSAMYFCASSRTGAALNTEAFFGQGTRLTVV.

This clone has a handful of counts. CDR3 sequence: CASSLTEAFF. The DNA for the CDR3 is TGTGCCAGCAGCCTAACTGAAGCTTTCTTT. The V and J genes are TRBV6-6 and TRBJ1-1; D remains unclear. Trimming took 6 bases from V and 5 from J, leaving 4 bases between them. This CDR3 comprises 10 residues. Germline assignment: CDR1 MNHNY and CDR2 SVGAGI (reference sequence).

This clone showed up many times. The chain couples TRBV29-1 to TRBJ2-1; 12 bases line up with TRBD2. The trim removed 4 bases at V and 15 bases at J, leaving 7 bases unmatched. The germline CDR1 and CDR2 sequences are SQVTM and ANQGSEA. The CDR3 totals 12 residues. CDR3 DNA sequence: TGCAGCGTTGGTGAACTAGCGGGAGGTGCGTTCTTC. The encoded protein is CSVGELAGGAFF.

The rearrangement uses TRBV9 and TRBJ2-1; the match to TRBD1 covers 8 bases. Germline values: CDR1 SGDLS, CDR2 YYNGEE. J gave up 6 bases and V 4 bases, and 6 bases lay outside the gene matches. This CDR3 region has 14 residues. CDR3 in amino acids: CASSRSGQVNEQFF. As DNA, the CDR3 is TGTGCCAGCAGCCGATCGGGACAGGTCAATGAGCAGTTCTTC. The whole variable domain, filled in from reference TRBV9 and TRBJ2-1, reads DSGVTQTPKHLITATGQRVTLRCSPRSGDLSVYWYQQSLDQGLQFLIQYYNGEERAKGNILERFSAQQFPDLHSELNLSSLELGDSALYFCASSRSGQVNEQFFGPGTRLTVL.

The chain carries TRBV5-1 and TRBJ2-1; 12 bases are a match to TRBD2. V shed 6 bases, J shed 3 bases, and the junction held 7 bases outside the gene matches. Germline V CDR1 and CDR2: SGHRS, YFSETQ. The CDR3 has 16 amino acids. The CDR3 loop is CASKELAGGGYNEQFF. CDR3 bases: TGCGCCAGCAAGGAACTAGCGGGGGGAGGCTACAATGAGCAGTTCTTC.

The V and J genes are TRBV9 and TRBJ1-1, with D perhaps TRBD1 (5 bases). The V gene's germline CDR1 is SGDLS and CDR2 YYNGEE. The CDR3 runs 19 residues. V shed 0 bases and J shed 1 base, with 22 bases lying between them. The chain's CDR3 is CASSVGSGRSGLENTEAFF. CDR3 nucleotides: TGTGCCAGCAGCGTAGGGTCAGGGCGGTCGGGTCTGGAGAACACTGAAGCTTTCTTT. Using reference TRBV9 and TRBJ1-1 for the parts outside the CDR3, the full variable domain is DSGVTQTPKHLITATGQRVTLRCSPRSGDLSVYWYQQSLDQGLQFLIQYYNGEERAKGNILERFSAQQFPDLHSELNLSSLELGDSALYFCASSVGSGRSGLENTEAFFGQGTRLTVV.

The sample holds a few counts of this clone. J is TRBJ2-7 and V is TRBV28, with a tentative D call TRBD2 (6 bases). This CDR3 has 13 amino acids. Trimming stripped 5 bases from V and 6 bases from J, with 14 bases between. Germline V gene data show CDR1 as MDHEN and CDR2 as SYDVKM. CDR3: CASSLAQGPEQYF. CDR3 in DNA: TGTGCCAGCAGTCTAGCGCAGGGCCCCGAGCAGTACTTC.

This clone has just a few counts. This chain uses TRBV5-6 with TRBJ2-1; D unclear. V was clipped by 0 bases and J by 0 bases, with 10 bases between them. CDR1 and CDR2 (germline): SGHDT, YYEEEE. This CDR3 has 16 residues. CDR3 in DNA: TGTGCCAGCAGCTTGGAGCGAGGCCCCTCCTACAATGAGCAGTTCTTC. Translation: CASSLERGPSYNEQFF.

A few counts support this clone. The chain is built from TRBV5-1 and TRBJ2-3; 8 nucleotides align to TRBD1. The CDR3 totals 14 residues. Looked up from germline, CDR1 is SGHRS and CDR2 is YFSETQ. Losses at the gene ends were 4 bases for V and 5 bases for J; bases not matched to a gene: 6. The chain's CDR3 is CASSIDRGKDTQYF. CDR3 DNA sequence: TGCGCCAGCAGCATAGACAGGGGAAAAGATACGCAGTATTTT.

There are a few counts of this clone. The gene calls are TRBV4-1 and TRBJ2-1, with 8 nucleotides matching TRBD1. Losses at the gene ends were 1 base for V and 9 bases for J; bases not matched to a gene: 5. The CDR3 is made up of 14 amino acids. Germline CDR1 is MGHRA and CDR2 is YSYEKL. The CDR3 reads CASSQADRASEQFF. CDR3 bases: TGCGCCAGCAGCCAAGCGGACAGGGCCAGTGAGCAGTTCTTC.

This clone was observed a few times. J is TRBJ1-1 and V is TRBV5-1, with D perhaps TRBD1 (6 bases). Trimming took off 2 bases at V and 5 bases at J, with 19 bases between the two ends. The CDR3 spans 16 residues. Germline V gene data show CDR1 as SGHRS and CDR2 as YFSETQ. In nucleotides, the CDR3 is TGCGCCAGCAGCTTACAATGGGGCAGGGGAGAGACTGAAGCTTTCTTT. This codes for CASSLQWGRGETEAFF.

This clone was seen a handful of times. The rearrangement links TRBV5-1 to TRBJ2-1; 7 bases line up with TRBD2. The ends lost 7 bases at V and 7 bases at J; junction bases unmatched: 8. Germline-derived CDR1 and CDR2 are SGHRS and YFSETQ. This CDR3 region has 13 residues. The CDR3 protein is CASRGVSGNEQFF. Here the CDR3 DNA reads TGCGCCAGCCGGGGGGTGTCGGGGAATGAGCAGTTCTTC.